The clone carrying this TCR beta chain was seen a handful of times. What it binds is unknown. Compared with germline, one end of the junction differs, possibly owing to a read error. The entire patient cohort was treatment-naive prior to thyroid surgery. The source of the sample is a study of metastatic and nonmetastatic thyroid tumors. Study details: Repertoire comparison spanned blood and tumor or nodule tissue of malignant and benign thyroid patients.

Study outcomes and limitations: It was reportedly found that TCR beta diversity was significantly higher in malignant thyroid tumors than in benign nodules, a difference seen in both blood and tumor samples.

This CDR3 contains 15 residues. The germline V gene encodes CDR1 MNHNY and CDR2 SVGAGI (reference sequence). Original handling: Clinicopathological groups differed in CDR3, with these differences serving to build a distant-metastasis classifier for papillary thyroid cancer. TCRdb reprocessed the PCR reads via MiXCR. The V and J calls here are based on TCRdb, not the publication. The sample has about 16,000 clones; around an eighth are singletons. Sequencing was done on a sample of tumor tissue. The receptor was derived from a female donor with papillary thyroid cancer or a benign thyroid nodule (not recorded which). Some clones in this sample may be carry-over from other donors' samples. The chain recombines TRBV6-6 with TRBJ2-7; D gene uncertain. The chain's CDR3 is CASGYPLPYSYEQYF. CDR3 nucleotide sequence: TGTGCCAGCGGTTACCCTCTTCCCTACTCCTACGAGCAGTACTTC.